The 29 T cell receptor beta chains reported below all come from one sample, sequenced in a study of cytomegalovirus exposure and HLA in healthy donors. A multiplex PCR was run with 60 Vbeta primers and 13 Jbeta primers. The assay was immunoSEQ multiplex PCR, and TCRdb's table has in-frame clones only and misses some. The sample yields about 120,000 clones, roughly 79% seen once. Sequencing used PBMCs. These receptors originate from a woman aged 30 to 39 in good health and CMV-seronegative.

CDR3 nucleotides: TGTGCCAGCACACCACGGGAAACCTACAATGAGCAGTTCTTC. This translates into CASTPRETYNEQFF. This chain links TRBV9 with TRBJ2-1; perhaps TRBD2 as D (5 bases). From germline, CDR1 is SGDLS and CDR2 YYNGEE. Trimming cost V 6 bases and J 2 bases, with 12 bases left between them. This CDR3 is 14 amino acids long.

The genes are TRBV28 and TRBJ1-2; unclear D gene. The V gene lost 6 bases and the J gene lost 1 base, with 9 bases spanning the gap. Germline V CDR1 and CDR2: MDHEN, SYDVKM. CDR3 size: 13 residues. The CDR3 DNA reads TGTGCCAGCAGATCCGTAGTTAACTATGGCTACACCTTC. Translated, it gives CASRSVVNYGYTF.

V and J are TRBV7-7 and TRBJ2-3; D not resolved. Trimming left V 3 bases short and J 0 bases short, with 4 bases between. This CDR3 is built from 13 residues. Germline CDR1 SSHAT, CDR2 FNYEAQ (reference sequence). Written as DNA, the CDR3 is TGTGCCAGCAGCTTCGGTAGCACAGATACGCAGTATTTT. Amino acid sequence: CASSFGSTDTQYF. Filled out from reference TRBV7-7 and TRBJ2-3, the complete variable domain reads GAGVSQSPRYKVTKRGQDVTLRCDPISSHATLYWYQQALGQGPEFLTYFNYEAQPDKSGLPSDRFSAERPEGSISTLTIQRTEQRDSAMYRCASSFGSTDTQYFGPGTRLTVL.

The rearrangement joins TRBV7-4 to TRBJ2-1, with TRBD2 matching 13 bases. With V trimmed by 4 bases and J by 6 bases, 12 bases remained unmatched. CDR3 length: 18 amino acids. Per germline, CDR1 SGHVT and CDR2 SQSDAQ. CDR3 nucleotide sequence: TGTGCCAGCAGCTCCATCCCCTTACTAGCGGGAGGGCTCAATGAGCAGTTCTTC. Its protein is CASSSIPLLAGGLNEQFF.

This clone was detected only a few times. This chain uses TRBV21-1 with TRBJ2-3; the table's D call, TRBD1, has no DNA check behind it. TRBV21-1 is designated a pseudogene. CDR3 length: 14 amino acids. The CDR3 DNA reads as TGTGCCAGCAGCAAAAATGGCAGGGGAGATACGCAGTATTTT. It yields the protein CASSKNGRGDTQYF.

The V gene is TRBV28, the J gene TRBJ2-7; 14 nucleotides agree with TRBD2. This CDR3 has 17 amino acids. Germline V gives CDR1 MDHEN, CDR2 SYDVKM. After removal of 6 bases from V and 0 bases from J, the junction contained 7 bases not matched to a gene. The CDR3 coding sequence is TGTGCCAGCAGCCGACTAGCGGGAGGGCCTCACTCCTACGAGCAGTACTTC. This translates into CASSRLAGGPHSYEQYF. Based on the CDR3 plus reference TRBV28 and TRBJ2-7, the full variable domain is DVKVTQSSRYLVKRTGEKVFLECVQDMDHENMFWYRQDPGLGLRLIYFSYDVKMKEKGDIPEGYSVSREKKERFSLILESASTNQTSMYLCASSRLAGGPHSYEQYFGPGTRLTVT.

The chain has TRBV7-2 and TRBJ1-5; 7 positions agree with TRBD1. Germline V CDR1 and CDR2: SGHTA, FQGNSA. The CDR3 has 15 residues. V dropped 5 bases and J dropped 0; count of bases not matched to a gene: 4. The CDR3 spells CASSKTGNSNQPQHF. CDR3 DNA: TGTGCCAGCAGCAAGACAGGGAATAGCAATCAGCCCCAGCATTTT.

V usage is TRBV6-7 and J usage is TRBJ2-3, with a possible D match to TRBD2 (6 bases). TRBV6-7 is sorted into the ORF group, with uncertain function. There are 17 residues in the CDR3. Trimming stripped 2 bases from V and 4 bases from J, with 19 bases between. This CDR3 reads CASSYHRISGVADTQYF. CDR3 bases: TGTGCCAGCAGTTACCACCGAATCTCGGGAGTTGCAGATACGCAGTATTTT.

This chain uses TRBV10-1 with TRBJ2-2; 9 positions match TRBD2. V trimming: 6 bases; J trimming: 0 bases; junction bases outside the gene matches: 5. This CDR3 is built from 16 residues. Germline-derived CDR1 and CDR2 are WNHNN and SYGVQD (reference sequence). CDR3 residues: CASSYGLATNTGELFF. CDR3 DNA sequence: TGCGCCAGCAGCTACGGACTAGCGACGAACACCGGGGAGCTGTTTTTT.

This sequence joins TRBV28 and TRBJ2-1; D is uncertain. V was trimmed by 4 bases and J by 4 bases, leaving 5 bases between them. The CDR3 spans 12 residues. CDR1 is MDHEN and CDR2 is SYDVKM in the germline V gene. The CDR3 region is CASSSQYNEQFF. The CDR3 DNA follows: TGTGCCAGCAGTTCCCAGTACAATGAGCAGTTCTTC.

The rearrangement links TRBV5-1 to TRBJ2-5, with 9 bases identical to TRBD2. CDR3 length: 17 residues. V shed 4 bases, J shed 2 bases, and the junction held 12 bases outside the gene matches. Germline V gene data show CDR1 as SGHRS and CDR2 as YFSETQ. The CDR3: CASSLGGLADKQETQYF. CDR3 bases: TGCGCCAGCAGCCTCGGGGGACTAGCCGATAAACAAGAGACCCAGTACTTC.

The CDR3 DNA reads TGTGCCAGCAGCTATCGGGACAGGGGGCGAGAGACCCAGTACTTC. It codes for CASSYRDRGRETQYF. The V gene is TRBV7-7, the J gene TRBJ2-5, with 12 bases fitting TRBD1. CDR1 is SSHAT, CDR2 FNYEAQ, per germline (reference sequence). The CDR3 totals 15 residues. The J segment lost 4 bases and the V segment lost 4 bases, leaving 4 bases of the junction unmatched.

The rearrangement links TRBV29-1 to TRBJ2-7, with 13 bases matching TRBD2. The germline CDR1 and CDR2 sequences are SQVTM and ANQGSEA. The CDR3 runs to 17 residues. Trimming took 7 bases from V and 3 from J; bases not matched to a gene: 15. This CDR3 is CSAEGLAGASGDYEQYF. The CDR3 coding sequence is TGCAGCGCCGAAGGACTAGCGGGAGCCTCGGGGGACTACGAGCAGTACTTC.

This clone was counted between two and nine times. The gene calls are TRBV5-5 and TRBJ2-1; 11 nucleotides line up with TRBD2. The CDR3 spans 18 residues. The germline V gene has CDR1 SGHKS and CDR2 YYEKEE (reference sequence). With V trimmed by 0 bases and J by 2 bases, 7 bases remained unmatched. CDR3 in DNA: TGTGCCAGCAGCTTGGACTCTAGCGGGAGGTTCACCTACAATGAGCAGTTCTTC. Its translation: CASSLDSSGRFTYNEQFF. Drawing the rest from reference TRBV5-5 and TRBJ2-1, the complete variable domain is DAGVTQSPTHLIKTRGQQVTLRCSPISGHKSVSWYQQVLGQGPQFIFQYYEKEERGRGNFPDRFSARQFPNYSSELNVNALLLGDSALYLCASSLDSSGRFTYNEQFFGPGTRLTVL.

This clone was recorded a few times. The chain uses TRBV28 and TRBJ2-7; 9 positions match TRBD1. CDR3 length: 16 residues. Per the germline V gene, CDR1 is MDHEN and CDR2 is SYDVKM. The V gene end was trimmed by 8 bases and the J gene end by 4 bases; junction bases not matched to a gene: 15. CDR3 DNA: TGTGCCAGCCTCACTTCCGGGACAGGGATAGGGTACGAGCAGTACTTC. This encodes CASLTSGTGIGYEQYF.

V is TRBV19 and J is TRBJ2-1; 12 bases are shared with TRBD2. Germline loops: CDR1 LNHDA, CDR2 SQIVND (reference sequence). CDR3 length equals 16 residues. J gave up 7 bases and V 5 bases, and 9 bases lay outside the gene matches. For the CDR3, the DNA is TGTGCCAGTAGTGGATTGACTAGCGGGAGACGGAATGAGCAGTTCTTC. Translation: CASSGLTSGRRNEQFF.

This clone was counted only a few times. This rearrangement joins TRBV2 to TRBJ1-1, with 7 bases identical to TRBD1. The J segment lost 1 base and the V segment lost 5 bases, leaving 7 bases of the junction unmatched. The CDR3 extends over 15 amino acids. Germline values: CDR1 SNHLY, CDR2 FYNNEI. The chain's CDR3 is CASSSQGLENTEAFF. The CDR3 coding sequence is TGTGCCAGCAGTTCACAGGGGTTGGAGAACACTGAAGCTTTCTTT.

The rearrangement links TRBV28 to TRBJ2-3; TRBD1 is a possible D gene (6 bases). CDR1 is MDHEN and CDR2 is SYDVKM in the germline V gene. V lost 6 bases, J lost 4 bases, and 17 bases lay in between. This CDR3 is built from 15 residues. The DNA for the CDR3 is TGTGCCAGCAGCTCCCCTGGGGGCCCCTCAGATACGCAGTATTTT. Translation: CASSSPGGPSDTQYF.

Here the CDR3 DNA reads TGCGCCAGCAGCCTCACTAGCGCAACCTACGAGCAGTACTTC. This codes for CASSLTSATYEQYF. The chain carries TRBV5-1 and TRBJ2-7, with 7 bases lining up with TRBD2. Per germline, CDR1 SGHRS and CDR2 YFSETQ. J gave up 2 bases and V 4 bases, and 6 bases lay outside the gene matches. The CDR3 length is 14 residues.

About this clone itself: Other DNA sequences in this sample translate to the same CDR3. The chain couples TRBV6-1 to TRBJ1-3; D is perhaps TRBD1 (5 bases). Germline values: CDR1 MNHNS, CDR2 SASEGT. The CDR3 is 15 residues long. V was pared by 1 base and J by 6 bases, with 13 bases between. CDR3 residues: CASSEVSREANTIYF. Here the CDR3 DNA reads TGTGCCAGCAGTGAAGTCTCCAGGGAGGCAAACACCATATATTTT.

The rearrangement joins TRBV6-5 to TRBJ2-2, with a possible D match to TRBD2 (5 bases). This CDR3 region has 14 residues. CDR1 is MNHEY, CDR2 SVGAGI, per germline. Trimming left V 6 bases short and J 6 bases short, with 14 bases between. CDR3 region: CASRIGIGPGELFF. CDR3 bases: TGTGCCAGCAGAATCGGGATAGGACCCGGGGAGCTGTTTTTT.

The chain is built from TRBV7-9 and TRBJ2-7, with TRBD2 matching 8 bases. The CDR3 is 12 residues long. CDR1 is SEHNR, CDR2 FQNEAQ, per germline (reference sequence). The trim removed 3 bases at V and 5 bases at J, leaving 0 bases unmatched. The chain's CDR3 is CASSLTSDEQYF. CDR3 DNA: TGTGCCAGCAGCTTGACTAGCGACGAGCAGTACTTC.

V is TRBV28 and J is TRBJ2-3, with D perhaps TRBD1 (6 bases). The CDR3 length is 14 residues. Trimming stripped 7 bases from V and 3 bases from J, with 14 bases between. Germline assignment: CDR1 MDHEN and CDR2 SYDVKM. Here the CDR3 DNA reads TGTGCCAGCAAGGGGGAGCGGATAACAGATACGCAGTATTTT. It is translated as CASKGERITDTQYF.

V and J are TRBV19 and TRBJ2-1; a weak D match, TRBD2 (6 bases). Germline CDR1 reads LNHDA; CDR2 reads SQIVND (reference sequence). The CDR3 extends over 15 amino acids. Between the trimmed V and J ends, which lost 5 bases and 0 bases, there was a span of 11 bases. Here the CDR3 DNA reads TGTGCCAGTAGTTCGACTAGGAGCTCCTACAATGAGCAGTTCTTC. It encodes CASSSTRSSYNEQFF.

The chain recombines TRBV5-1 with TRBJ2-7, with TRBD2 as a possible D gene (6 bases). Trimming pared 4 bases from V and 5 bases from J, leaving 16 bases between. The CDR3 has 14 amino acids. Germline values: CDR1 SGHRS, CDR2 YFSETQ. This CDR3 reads CASSEGPGVHEQYF. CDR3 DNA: TGCGCCAGCAGCGAGGGGCCGGGGGTCCACGAGCAGTACTTC.

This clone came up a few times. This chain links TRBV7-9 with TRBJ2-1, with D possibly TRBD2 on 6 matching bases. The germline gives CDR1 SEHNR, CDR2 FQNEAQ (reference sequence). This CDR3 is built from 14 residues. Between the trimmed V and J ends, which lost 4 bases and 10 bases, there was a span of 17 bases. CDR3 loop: CASSSKQGTPEQFF. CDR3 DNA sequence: TGTGCCAGCAGCTCCAAACAAGGGACTCCGGAGCAGTTCTTC.

The CDR3 spells CASSRGLAGVNEQFF. The CDR3 DNA is TGTGCCAGCAGCCGAGGACTAGCGGGAGTCAATGAGCAGTTCTTC. The chain joins TRBV7-2 to TRBJ2-1; 13 positions agree with TRBD2. Germline CDR1 is SGHTA and CDR2 is FQGNSA. The trim removed 5 bases at V and 6 bases at J, leaving 4 bases unmatched. This CDR3 region has 15 residues.

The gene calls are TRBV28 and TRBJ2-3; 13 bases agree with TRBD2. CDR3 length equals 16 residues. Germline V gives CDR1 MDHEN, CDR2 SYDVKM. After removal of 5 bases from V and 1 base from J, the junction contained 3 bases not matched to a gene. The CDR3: CASSTGTSGGTDTQYF. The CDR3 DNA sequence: TGTGCCAGCAGTACCGGGACTAGCGGGGGCACAGATACGCAGTATTTT.

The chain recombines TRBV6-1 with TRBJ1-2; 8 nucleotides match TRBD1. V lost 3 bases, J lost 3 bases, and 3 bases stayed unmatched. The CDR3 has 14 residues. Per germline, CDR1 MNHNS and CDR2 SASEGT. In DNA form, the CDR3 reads TGTGCCAGCAGTGAGGACAGGGTGGACTATGGCTACACCTTC. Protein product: CASSEDRVDYGYTF.